Below, 22 T cell receptor beta chains from the same sample are listed, as sequenced in a study of blood T cells in healthy people across ages. Combining a sample-barcoded 5' primer with a J-beta primer mix, a second PCR ran for roughly 6 to 11 cycles. TCRdb reprocessed the 5' RACE reads with MiXCR, giving one entry per CDR3 protein. Seen here are approximately 1.5 million distinct CDR3 sequences, almost 35% observed once, and the top ten hold about 11%. The sample was blood. These receptors all come from a woman in her 30s in good health.

The chain carries TRBV28 and TRBJ2-1, with D tentatively TRBD2 (5 bases). The V end lost 5 bases, the J end lost 10 bases, and 15 bases lay between the germline ends. Germline V gene sequence: CDR1 MDHEN, CDR2 SYDVKM. This CDR3 has 13 residues. The CDR3, as DNA: TGTGCCAGCAGTCTGGGAAGGGAGAACGAGCAGTTCTTC. The encoded protein is CASSLGRENEQFF.

This clonotype has just a few counts. The J gene is TRBJ2-5, the V gene TRBV29-1, with D perhaps matching TRBD2 (6 bases). V lost 3 bases and J lost 4, with 30 bases in between. The CDR3 is 19 amino acids. Per the germline V gene, CDR1 is SQVTM and CDR2 is ANQGSEA. Here the CDR3 DNA reads TGCAGCGTTGATACTCCCGGGCATCAGGCTTGGAGGGGTGCAGAGACCCAGTACTTC. Translated: CSVDTPGHQAWRGAETQYF.

The chain joins TRBV5-1 to TRBJ2-1; possible D gene TRBD2, 6 bases. This CDR3 is built from 14 residues. V lost 4 bases and J 6 bases, leaving 14 bases between the germline ends. The V gene's germline CDR1 is SGHRS and CDR2 YFSETQ. The CDR3 spells CASSHWGEINEQFF. As DNA, the CDR3 is TGCGCCAGCAGCCATTGGGGGGAAATCAATGAGCAGTTCTTC. The variable domain in full, completed from reference TRBV5-1 and TRBJ2-1, reads KAGVTQTPRYLIKTRGQQVTLSCSPISGHRSVSWYQQTPGQGLQFLFEYFSETQRNKGNFPGRFSGRQFSNSRSEMNVSTLELGDSALYLCASSHWGEINEQFFGPGTRLTVL.

This clonotype showed up many times. V usage is TRBV3-1 and J usage is TRBJ2-1; 12 bases are a match to TRBD2. V lost 3 bases, J lost 7 bases, and 7 bases stayed unmatched. The CDR3 is 16 amino acids. In germline, CDR1 is LGHDT, CDR2 YNNKEL (reference sequence). CDR3 region: CASSHLAGGPYNEQFF. Here the CDR3 DNA reads TGTGCCAGCAGCCACCTAGCGGGAGGGCCTTATAATGAGCAGTTCTTC.

The V call is TRBV9, the J call TRBJ2-1; TRBD1 or TRBD2 may be the D gene (6 bases each). Germline CDR1 and CDR2: SGDLS and YYNGEE. CDR3 size: 15 residues. The V gene lost 4 bases and the J gene lost 4 bases, with 15 bases spanning the gap. The CDR3 bases are TGTGCCAGCAGCCCTCGACAGGCGGGATACAATGAGCAGTTCTTC. It is translated as CASSPRQAGYNEQFF. Drawing the rest from reference TRBV9 and TRBJ2-1, the complete variable domain is DSGVTQTPKHLITATGQRVTLRCSPRSGDLSVYWYQQSLDQGLQFLIQYYNGEERAKGNILERFSAQQFPDLHSELNLSSLELGDSALYFCASSPRQAGYNEQFFGPGTRLTVL.

This clonotype appeared many times. The J gene is TRBJ2-7, the V gene TRBV7-2; 8 bases match TRBD1. The CDR3 has 13 amino acids. Unmatched junction bases numbered 2, after V lost 5 bases and J lost 2 bases. The germline V gene has CDR1 SGHTA and CDR2 FQGNSA. The CDR3 region is CASSRDRTYEQYF. The CDR3 region has the DNA TGTGCCAGCAGCCGGGACAGGACCTACGAGCAGTACTTC.

The chain has TRBV4-1 and TRBJ2-7; tentative D call: TRBD2 (7 bases). The CDR3 has 16 residues. Germline V lookup: CDR1 MGHRA, CDR2 YSYEKL. The ends were cut back, 3 bases at V and 2 bases at J, with 17 bases in the middle. CDR3 coding DNA: TGCGCCAGCAGCCAGACCCGAGGGGGGGCCACCTACGAGCAGTACTTC. It encodes CASSQTRGGATYEQYF.

The chain carries TRBV21-1 and TRBJ1-5. TRBV21-1 is a pseudogene locus. CDR3 length equals 15 residues. Here the CDR3 DNA reads TGTGCCAGCACCATCTCGGGGTATAGCAATCAGCCCCAGCATTTT. As protein: CASTISGYSNQPQHF.

Notes on this clonotype: This could be a read error, since a much larger clone is one nucleotide away. The chain links TRBV20-1 to TRBJ2-7, with D possibly being TRBD2 (6 bases). Germline values: CDR1 DFQATT, CDR2 SNEGSKA (reference sequence). The CDR3 runs to 13 residues. The CDR3 here is CGALREKPYEQYF. CDR3 bases: TGCGGTGCGCTACGGGAGAAGCCCTACGAGCAGTACTTC.

This clonotype was seen a few times. This chain uses TRBV24-1 with TRBJ2-1, with a possible D match to TRBD1 (7 bases). This CDR3 has 16 amino acids. In germline, CDR1 is KGHDR, CDR2 SFDVKD. The V end was cut by 6 bases, the J end by 7 bases, with 21 bases between. CDR3 loop: CATSSFRGESRNEQFF. CDR3 DNA: TGTGCCACCAGTTCCTTCAGGGGGGAATCCCGTAATGAGCAGTTCTTC.

This clonotype was observed a single time. This chain uses TRBV30 with TRBJ2-7; TRBD1 matches 7 bases. Losses at the gene ends were 1 base for V and 1 base for J; bases not matched to a gene: 1. Germline V gene data show CDR1 as GTSNPN and CDR2 as SVGIG (reference sequence). The CDR3 spans 13 residues. This chain's CDR3 is CAWSGDSSYEQYF. The CDR3 coding sequence is TGTGCCTGGAGTGGGGACAGTTCCTACGAGCAGTACTTC.

The CDR3 loop is CASSLGASGTAKNIQYF. The CDR3 DNA is TGTGCCAGCAGCTTAGGGGCTAGCGGTACAGCCAAAAACATTCAGTACTTC. The chain uses TRBV11-2 and TRBJ2-4; 7 nucleotides match TRBD2. From germline, CDR1 is SGHAT and CDR2 FQNNGV. V lost 1 base and J lost 0; bases outside the gene matches: 6. This CDR3 has 17 amino acids. Drawing the rest from reference TRBV11-2 and TRBJ2-4, the complete variable domain is EAGVAQSPRYKIIEKRQSVAFWCNPISGHATLYWYQQILGQGPKLLIQFQNNGVVDDSQLPKDRFSAERLKGVDSTLKIQPAKLEDSAVYLCASSLGASGTAKNIQYFGAGTRLSVL.

The J gene is TRBJ1-1, the V gene TRBV6-6; tentatively, D is TRBD1 (6 bases). This CDR3 spans 16 amino acids. Germline-derived CDR1 and CDR2 are MNHNY and SVGAGI (reference sequence). The ends were cut back, 6 bases at V and 0 bases at J, with 17 bases in the middle. Here the CDR3 reads CASSSGVFKVNTEAFF. The CDR3, as DNA: TGTGCCAGCAGCTCAGGGGTCTTTAAGGTGAACACTGAAGCTTTCTTT.

This chain uses TRBV5-1 with TRBJ2-1; 10 bases fit TRBD2. The V gene's germline CDR1 is SGHRS and CDR2 YFSETQ. V lost 0 bases and J lost 5; bases outside the gene matches: 5. This CDR3 spans 16 amino acids. CDR3 protein: CASSLEVAGGHNEQFF. In DNA, the CDR3 is TGCGCCAGCAGCTTGGAGGTAGCGGGGGGACACAATGAGCAGTTCTTC.

This chain joins TRBV7-8 and TRBJ2-3; TRBD2 aligns across 7 bases. Germline CDR1 is SGHVS and CDR2 is FQNEAQ. This CDR3 spans 16 amino acids. The V and J ends lost 0 bases and 5 bases, in that order; junction bases with no gene match: 8. The CDR3 is CASSLAGTTQRDTQYF. DNA of the CDR3: TGTGCCAGCAGCTTAGCCGGGACTACCCAGAGAGATACGCAGTATTTT.

This clonotype turned up a few times. This rearrangement joins TRBV20-1 to TRBJ2-7, with TRBD1 as a possible D gene (6 bases). Germline V gives CDR1 DFQATT, CDR2 SNEGSKA (reference sequence). The CDR3 has 14 residues. V was cut by 0 bases and J by 3 bases, with 12 bases left in between. CDR3 region: CSARDLNRDYEQYF. The CDR3 DNA is TGCAGTGCTAGAGATTTAAACAGGGACTACGAGCAGTACTTC.

Turning to this clonotype: The junction shows a germline mismatch at one end, possibly a read error. The rearrangement joins TRBV5-1 to TRBJ2-5; D tentatively fits TRBD1 or TRBD2 (5 bases each). Germline V gene data show CDR1 as SGHRS and CDR2 as YFSETQ. This CDR3 contains 15 residues. For the CDR3, the DNA is TGCGCCAGCAGCTTGGACAGAAACGTCCTAGGGGAGCAGGACTTC. It codes for CASSLDRNVLGEQDF.

The chain has TRBV3-1 and TRBJ2-1; D might be TRBD2 (5 bases). The CDR3 has 15 amino acids. The V and J ends lost 4 bases and 2 bases respectively, with 12 bases between them. Germline V gene lookup returns CDR1 LGHDT and CDR2 YNNKEL (reference sequence). As DNA, the CDR3 is TGTGCCAGCAGCCTCGGGGTAGCGACCTACAATGAGCAGTTCTTC. Encoded protein: CASSLGVATYNEQFF.

This clonotype was seen a handful of times. The rearrangement uses TRBV6-1 and TRBJ2-7; D ambiguous. Trimming removed 1 base from V and 3 bases from J, with 7 bases in between. Germline V gene lookup returns CDR1 MNHNS and CDR2 SASEGT. The CDR3 is 13 amino acids. CDR3 sequence reads: CASSEGGYYEQYF. In DNA, the CDR3 is TGTGCCAGCAGTGAAGGCGGATACTACGAGCAGTACTTC.

This clonotype has a handful of counts. The chain joins TRBV4-3 to TRBJ2-1; D possibly matches TRBD1 or TRBD2 (6 bases each). Germline-derived CDR1 and CDR2 are LGHNA and YSLEER. V dropped 0 bases and J dropped 2 bases, with 11 bases sitting between them. The CDR3 consists of 16 residues. CDR3 nucleotides: TGCGCCAGCAGCCAAGATGAGGGGGGTGCCTACAATGAGCAGTTCTTC. Protein: CASSQDEGGAYNEQFF.

The gene calls are TRBV4-1 and TRBJ2-5, with no clear D. Germline V gene data show CDR1 as MGHRA and CDR2 as YSYEKL. The CDR3 loop spans 14 amino acids. V lost 0 bases to trimming and J lost 1 base, with 6 bases between them. The CDR3 coding sequence is TGCGCCAGCAGCCAAGAACAGCTCCAAGAGACCCAGTACTTC. It specifies CASSQEQLQETQYF.

This clonotype was found a few times. J is TRBJ1-2 and V is TRBV5-1; 7 bases are shared with TRBD1. This CDR3 contains 15 residues. The J segment lost 6 bases and the V segment lost 1 base, leaving 9 bases of the junction unmatched. CDR1 SGHRS and CDR2 YFSETQ come from the germline V gene. CDR3 amino acids: CASSLLGGLEDGYTF. CDR3 DNA sequence: TGCGCCAGCAGCTTGTTAGGGGGCCTAGAAGATGGCTACACCTTC.